A single sample is the source of the 19 T cell receptor beta chains below, sequenced in a study of CD8 T cells in ankylosing spondylitis. Study results and caveats: Blood of patients with ankylosing spondylitis appeared to be characterized by a TCR beta motif of 8 or 9 highly homologous variants.

One entry per CDR3 protein, called by TCRdb with MiXCR from the 5' RACE reads. The sample lists approximately 300,000 distinct CDR3 sequences, less than 10% occurring once. Which antigens these TCRs recognize remains unknown. The sequencing input was blood, either unsorted or a sorted T cell fraction (not recorded which). The receptor set was obtained from a male donor with ankylosing spondylitis.

The chain couples TRBV27 to TRBJ1-6, with D unclear. The CDR3 runs to 13 residues. The germline gives CDR1 MNHEY, CDR2 SMNVEV (reference sequence). The V end lost 4 bases, the J end lost 6 bases, and 7 bases lay between the germline ends. The CDR3 is CASSWTANSPLHF. DNA of the CDR3: TGTGCCAGCAGTTGGACGGCTAATTCACCCCTCCACTTT.

The rearrangement joins TRBV2 to TRBJ2-1; D perhaps matches TRBD1 (5 bases). V shed 3 bases and J shed 4 bases, with 13 bases lying between them. Germline V gene data show CDR1 as SNHLY and CDR2 as FYNNEI. The CDR3 is 15 amino acids. CDR3 amino acids: CASSETVRAYNEQFF. In DNA, the CDR3 is TGTGCCAGCAGTGAGACAGTTAGGGCATACAATGAGCAGTTCTTC.

This clonotype was observed a handful of times. The chain is built from TRBV2 and TRBJ2-1, with 10 bases fitting TRBD2. Germline CDR1 reads SNHLY; CDR2 reads FYNNEI. The V and J ends lost 9 bases and 8 bases, in that order; junction bases with no gene match: 7. This CDR3 comprises 13 residues. The CDR3 region has the DNA TGTGCCAGAACCGGGACTAGCGCCGATGAGCAGTTCTTC. Its protein product is CARTGTSADEQFF. The whole variable domain, remainder taken from reference TRBV2 and TRBJ2-1, is EPEVTQTPSHQVTQMGQEVILRCVPISNHLYFYWYRQILGQKVEFLVSFYNNEISEKSEIFDDQFSVERPDGSNFTLKIRSTKLEDSAMYFCARTGTSADEQFFGPGTRLTVL.

V usage is TRBV19 and J usage is TRBJ2-7; D possibly uses TRBD1 or TRBD2 (5 bases each). The CDR3 has 15 amino acids. The V gene's germline CDR1 is LNHDA and CDR2 SQIVND (reference sequence). Trimming cost V 1 base and J 6 bases, with 16 bases left between them. The CDR3 loop is CASSIVRDGYAEQYF. CDR3 bases: TGTGCCAGTAGTATAGTCCGGGACGGCTACGCCGAGCAGTACTTC.

This clonotype came up many times. The J gene is TRBJ1-1, the V gene TRBV29-1, with D possibly TRBD1 on 6 matching bases. The length of the CDR3 is 14 residues. Looked up from germline, CDR1 is SQVTM and CDR2 is ANQGSEA. V lost 3 bases and J lost 1, with 12 bases in between. In DNA, the CDR3 is TGCAGCGTTGAGAAGGGGGGCCAGAACACTGAAGCTTTCTTT. Amino acids: CSVEKGGQNTEAFF.

The V call is TRBV14, the J call TRBJ2-1, with D possibly being TRBD2 (6 bases). V lost 3 bases, J lost 0 bases, and 9 bases lay in between. In germline, CDR1 is SGHDN, CDR2 FVKESK. The CDR3 consists of 15 residues. The DNA for the CDR3 is TGTGCCAGCAGCCATGGAGGGAGCTCCTACAATGAGCAGTTCTTC. This sequence encodes CASSHGGSSYNEQFF.

Points on this clonotype: One junction end disagrees with the germline gene, perhaps due to a read error. The DNA of the CDR3 is TGTGCCAGCAGCTACAGGTGGGCCGCGGGTTTC. Translation gives CASSYRWAAGF. V and J are TRBV27 and TRBJ2-4, with D perhaps given as TRBD1 or TRBD2 (5 bases each). The CDR3 loop spans 11 amino acids. Germline values: CDR1 MNHEY, CDR2 SMNVEV (reference sequence).

V usage is TRBV7-6 and J usage is TRBJ2-5; TRBD2 agrees at 7 bases. The ends lost 4 bases at V and 5 bases at J; junction bases unmatched: 10. This CDR3 is built from 15 residues. CDR1 and CDR2 (germline): SGHVS, FNYEAQ. CDR3 coding DNA: TGTGCCAGCAGCTCACTAGCAACGGGGGGTGAGACCCAGTACTTC. Residues: CASSSLATGGETQYF.

The chain couples TRBV4-2 to TRBJ1-5; D is ambiguous. The V gene lost 8 bases and the J gene lost 6 bases, with 8 bases spanning the gap. Germline V gives CDR1 LGHNA, CDR2 YNFKEQ. The CDR3 has 11 amino acids. The CDR3 DNA reads TGTGCCAGCGGACCGGGTCAGCCCCAGCATTTT. This codes for CASGPGQPQHF.

There are a few counts of this clonotype. The genes are TRBV7-9 and TRBJ2-3, with a weak D call TRBD2 (5 bases). CDR3 length equals 16 residues. In germline, CDR1 is SEHNR, CDR2 FQNEAQ (reference sequence). Between the trimmed V and J ends, which lost 0 bases and 0 bases, there was a span of 10 bases. The CDR3, as DNA: TGTGCCAGCAGCTTAGCGTCGGCGGGTAGCACAGATACGCAGTATTTT. The encoded protein is CASSLASAGSTDTQYF.

This clonotype was observed many times. The rearrangement uses TRBV6-2 or TRBV6-3 and TRBJ2-7; D gene ambiguous. V was clipped by 2 bases and J by 2 bases, with 16 bases between them. This CDR3 is built from 16 residues. Germline loops: CDR1 MNHEY, CDR2 SVGEGT. This chain's CDR3 is CASSYTPRRMTYEQYF. Here the CDR3 DNA reads TGTGCCAGCAGTTACACCCCGAGACGTATGACCTACGAGCAGTACTTC.

This chain joins TRBV20-1 and TRBJ2-7; a possible D gene is TRBD1 (5 bases). The CDR3 loop spans 13 amino acids. The germline V gene encodes CDR1 DFQATT and CDR2 SNEGSKA (reference sequence). The V gene lost 5 bases and the J gene lost 0 bases, with 11 bases spanning the gap. The CDR3, as DNA: TGCAGTGCTGTAAACAGGTACTCCTACGAGCAGTACTTC. It is translated as CSAVNRYSYEQYF.

This clonotype was observed at least ten times. This chain uses TRBV5-1 with TRBJ2-1; D is unresolved. This CDR3 is built from 14 residues. The V end was cut by 0 bases, the J end by 4 bases, with 8 bases between. The germline V gene encodes CDR1 SGHRS and CDR2 YFSETQ. The CDR3 here is CASSLDAIYNEQFF. The CDR3 DNA is TGCGCCAGCAGCTTGGACGCGATTTACAATGAGCAGTTCTTC.

This clonotype has at least ten counts. This chain uses TRBV10-3 with TRBJ2-1; D not certain. This CDR3 region has 13 residues. Germline CDR1 is ENHRY and CDR2 is SYGVKD. V was shortened by 0 bases and J by 6 bases, with 6 bases between the two germline ends. The CDR3 DNA sequence: TGTGCCATCAGTGAGTCGGGAAGCAATGAGCAGTTCTTC. It specifies CAISESGSNEQFF.

The rearrangement links TRBV6-5 to TRBJ2-1; the match to TRBD2 covers 13 bases. The germline CDR1 and CDR2 sequences are MNHEY and SVGAGI. This CDR3 is built from 18 residues. The V segment lost 0 bases and the J segment 6 bases; nucleotides outside the gene matches: 8. CDR3 DNA: TGTGCCAGCAGTTACTCGATTGGACTAGCGGGAGAGTGCAATGAGCAGTTCTTC. Translation gives CASSYSIGLAGECNEQFF.

This clonotype was picked up a small number of times. The gene calls are TRBV29-1 and TRBJ1-2, with 9 bases that match TRBD1. The CDR3 has 12 residues. Per the germline V gene, CDR1 is SQVTM and CDR2 is ANQGSEA. The junction had 6 bases not matched to a gene; V was cut back by 7 bases and J by 6 bases. The CDR3 loop is CSGGDREDGYTF. The CDR3 DNA follows: TGCAGCGGTGGGGACAGGGAAGATGGCTACACCTTC.

The DNA for the CDR3 is TGTGCCAGCAGCCAACAGGGGGCCCCAGGGCAGCCCCAGCATTTT. Its protein is CASSQQGAPGQPQHF. This sequence joins TRBV6-1 and TRBJ1-5; 9 bases map to TRBD1. The junction had 10 bases not matched to a gene; V was cut back by 6 bases and J by 7 bases. CDR3 length: 15 residues. Per germline, CDR1 MNHNS and CDR2 SASEGT.

This clonotype was detected ten times or more. This chain connects TRBV27 to TRBJ2-3; 11 bases match TRBD1. Germline V gene sequence: CDR1 MNHEY, CDR2 SMNVEV (reference sequence). V lost 6 bases, J lost 10 bases, and 6 bases stayed unmatched. The CDR3 has 13 amino acids. The chain's CDR3 is CASRIWDRGAQYF. The CDR3 bases are TGTGCCAGCAGGATATGGGACAGGGGGGCGCAGTATTTT.

The CDR3 spells CASSLGQGLLETQYF. CDR3 coding DNA: TGTGCCAGCAGCCTGGGACAGGGGTTGCTGGAGACCCAGTACTTC. This chain connects TRBV7-9 to TRBJ2-5; the match to TRBD1 covers 10 bases. CDR1 is SEHNR, CDR2 FQNEAQ, per germline (reference sequence). This CDR3 spans 15 amino acids. The junction had 8 bases not matched to a gene; V was cut back by 5 bases and J by 5 bases.